The sequence of this TCR beta chain was determined in a study of blood T cell repertoires in COVID-19. Overall study: Sources were T cells, B-cell-depleted T cells, or PBMCs; the material itself was cDNA or gDNA.

This CDR3 is built from 12 residues. Trimming cost V 6 bases and J 5 bases; bases outside gene matches: 3. Source study methods: Estimation of nucleated cell counts was performed using reference gene primer amplification. Clones were sequenced by immunoSEQ multiplex PCR, and TCRdb holds only the in-frame ones, with some missing. The D gene and trimming were derived from the DNA, and the V and J assignments and clone size from that table. The table lists roughly 43,000 clones, 69% of them singletons. Sequencing used peripheral blood. This TCR was sampled from a man of 80 years or more with acute or convalescent COVID-19. The V call is TRBV12-3 or TRBV12-4, the J call TRBJ1-2, with 7 bases aligning to TRBD1. The CDR3 region is CASSRQGYGYTF. CDR3 bases: TGTGCCAGCAGCAGACAGGGTTATGGCTACACCTTC.